This TCR beta chain derives from a study of T cell changes during pregnancy in multiple sclerosis. The method was immunoSEQ multiplex PCR; TCRdb's version includes in-frame clones alone and lacks a portion of them. The data contain more than 80,000 clones, 91% of them singletons. The specimen was peripheral blood, collected before pregnancy. The TCR sequence derives from a female donor with multiple sclerosis, enrolled in a pregnancy study.

This CDR3 reads CASSLQRGSYNEQFF. CDR3 nucleotide sequence: TGTGCCAGCAGCTTGCAACGGGGCTCCTACAATGAGCAGTTCTTC. This chain connects TRBV5-4 to TRBJ2-1; a possible D gene is TRBD2 (5 bases). V was clipped by 1 base and J by 0 bases, with 8 bases between them. The CDR3 is 15 residues long. Germline CDR1 SGHNT, CDR2 YYREEE (reference sequence).